This TCR beta chain was identified in a study of cytomegalovirus exposure and HLA in healthy donors. Looking at the study overall: A data release that came early held around 85 million unique TCRs from HLA-typed donors.

It was with 60 Vbeta and 13 Jbeta primers that the PCR ran. TCRdb's copy holds only in-frame clones and misses some; the assay was immunoSEQ multiplex PCR. Its table records tens of thousands of clones. Broader study findings: Follow-up analysis seemed to connect common viral pathogens with several of the most significant clusters identified. Testing in vitro showed a few CMV-associated chains specific for CMV antigens.

Comment on this clone: The target antigen is unknown.

The sequenced material came from PBMCs. This TCR derives from a woman aged 50 to 60 in good health and CMV-seropositive.

This CDR3 is CASHPLLAGSYEQYF. The CDR3 DNA follows: TGTGCCAGCCATCCCCTACTAGCCGGGTCCTACGAGCAGTACTTC. The rearrangement joins TRBV7-9 to TRBJ2-7; TRBD2 is a possible D gene (6 bases). Looked up from germline, CDR1 is SEHNR and CDR2 is FQNEAQ (reference sequence). Trimming cost V 8 bases and J 1 base, with 18 bases left between them. CDR3 length equals 15 residues.